Following are 2 T cell receptor beta chains from one sample sequenced in a study of blood T cell repertoires in COVID-19 (dated by TCRdb to 2020 to 2022). Library construction relied on the immunoSEQ multiplex PCR assay. Sourced from immuneACCESS, this table was stored by TCRdb with only in-frame sequences that have V and J called. A share of the clones is absent; for the studies checked, an unresolved V gene accounts for under half, and the remainder has no known explanation. The sample includes under 300,000 clones, with roughly 85% observed a single time. The leading ten clones occupy 13% of the sample. Sample: peripheral blood. The source of these receptors is a human donor in a cohort sampled during active COVID-19.

The V gene is TRBV6-1, the J gene TRBJ1-3, with 7 bases that match TRBD1. CDR3 size: 18 residues. The germline CDR1 and CDR2 sequences are MNHNS and SASEGT. Trimming at V came to 3 bases and at J to 0 bases, leaving 11 bases not matched to a gene. For the CDR3, the DNA is TGTGCCAGCAGTGAGGGTTCTCCACAGGGGCTCTCTGGAAACACCATATATTTT. It is translated as CASSEGSPQGLSGNTIYF.

V and J are TRBV7-2 and TRBJ2-3; 7 bases match TRBD2. This CDR3 has 17 residues. Germline loops: CDR1 SGHTA, CDR2 FQGNSA. The V segment lost 5 bases and the J segment 1 base; nucleotides outside the gene matches: 12. DNA for the CDR3: TGTGCCAGCAGCCCCGGACTAGGAGTAGGTGGCACAGATACGCAGTATTTT. Translation gives CASSPGLGVGGTDTQYF.